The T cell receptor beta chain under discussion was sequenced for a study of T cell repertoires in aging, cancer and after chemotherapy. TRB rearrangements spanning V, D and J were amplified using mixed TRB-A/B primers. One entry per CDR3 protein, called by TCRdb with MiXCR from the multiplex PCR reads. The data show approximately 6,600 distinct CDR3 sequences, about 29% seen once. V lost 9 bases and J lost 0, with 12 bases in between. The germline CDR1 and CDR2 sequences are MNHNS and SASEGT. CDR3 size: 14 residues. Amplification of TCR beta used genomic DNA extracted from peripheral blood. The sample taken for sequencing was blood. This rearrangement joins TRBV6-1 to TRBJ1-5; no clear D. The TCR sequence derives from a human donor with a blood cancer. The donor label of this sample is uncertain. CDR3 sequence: CARTSRYSNQPQHF. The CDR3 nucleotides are TGTGCCAGGACTAGTAGGTATAGCAATCAGCCCCAGCATTTT.